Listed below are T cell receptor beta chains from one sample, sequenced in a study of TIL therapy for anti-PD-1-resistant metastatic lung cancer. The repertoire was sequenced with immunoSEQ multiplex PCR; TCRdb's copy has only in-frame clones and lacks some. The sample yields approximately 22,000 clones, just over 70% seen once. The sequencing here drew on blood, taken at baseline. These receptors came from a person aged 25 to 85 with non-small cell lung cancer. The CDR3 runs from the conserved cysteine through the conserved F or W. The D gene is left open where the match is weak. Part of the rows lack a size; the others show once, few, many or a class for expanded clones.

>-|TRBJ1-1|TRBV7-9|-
CASSLDVPEAFF
TGTGCCAGCAGCTTAGATGTCCCTGAAGCTTTCTTT
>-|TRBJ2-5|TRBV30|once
CAWSWKPPETQYF
TGTGCCTGGAGTTGGAAGCCACCAGAGACCCAGTACTTC
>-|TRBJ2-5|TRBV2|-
CASSERDETQYF
TGTGCCAGCAGTGAACGGGACGAGACCCAGTACTTC
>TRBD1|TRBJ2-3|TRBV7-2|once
CASSFQLAGGEIQYF
TGTGCCAGCAGCTTCCAGCTGGCAGGGGGCGAAATTCAGTATTTT
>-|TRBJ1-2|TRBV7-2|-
CASSLEGSYLYGYTF
TGTGCCAGCAGCTTAGAAGGCAGTTACCTTTATGGCTACACCTTC
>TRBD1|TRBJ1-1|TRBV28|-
CASSTPDRVGTEAFF
TGTGCCAGCAGTACCCCTGACAGGGTAGGAACTGAAGCTTTCTTT
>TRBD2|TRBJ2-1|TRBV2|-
CASSALAGIGNEQFF
TGTGCCAGCAGTGCTCTAGCGGGAATAGGCAATGAGCAGTTCTTC
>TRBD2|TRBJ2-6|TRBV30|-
CAFSGKGANVLTF
TGTGCCTTTAGCGGGAAGGGGGCCAACGTCCTGACTTTC
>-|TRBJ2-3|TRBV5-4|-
CASRNLLADTDTQYF
TGTGCCAGCAGGAACTTATTAGCGGATACAGATACGCAGTATTTT
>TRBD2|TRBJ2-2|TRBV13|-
CASSSRTSNTGELFF
TGTGCCAGCAGCTCCCGGACTAGCAACACCGGGGAGCTGTTTTTT
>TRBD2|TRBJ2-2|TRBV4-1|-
CASSQVGGGYTGELFF
TGCGCCAGCAGCCAAGTGGGGGGAGGGTACACCGGGGAGCTGTTTTTT
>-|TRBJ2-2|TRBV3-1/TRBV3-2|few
CASRRNTGELFF
TGTGCCAGCAGGAGAAACACCGGGGAGCTGTTTTTT
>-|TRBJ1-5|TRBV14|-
CASSLSLYQPQHF
TGTGCCAGCAGCCTTTCACTCTATCAGCCCCAGCATTTT
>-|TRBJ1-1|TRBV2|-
CASSMQANTEAFF
TGTGCCAGCAGTATGCAGGCGAACACTGAAGCTTTCTTT
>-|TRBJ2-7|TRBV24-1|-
CATSLNRDGPYEQYF
TGTGCCACCAGTCTAAACCGGGACGGACCGTACGAGCAGTACTTC
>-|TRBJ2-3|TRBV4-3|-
CASSQDREGSTDTQYF
TGCGCCAGCAGCCAAGATCGGGAAGGGAGCACAGATACGCAGTATTTT
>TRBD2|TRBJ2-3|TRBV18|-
CASSPTLAASTDTQYF
TGTGCCAGCTCACCAACCCTAGCGGCTAGCACAGATACGCAGTATTTT
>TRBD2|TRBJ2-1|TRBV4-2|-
CASSQGPAGGSNEQFF
TGTGCCAGCAGCCAAGGGCCAGCGGGGGGGAGCAATGAGCAGTTCTTC
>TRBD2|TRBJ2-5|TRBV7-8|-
CASSLGRPVLAGGPETQYF
TGTGCCAGCAGCTTAGGGCGACCGGTTCTGGCGGGGGGCCCAGAGACCCAGTACTTC
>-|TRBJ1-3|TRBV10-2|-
CASRDLSSGNTIYF
TGCGCCAGCAGGGACCTTAGCTCTGGAAACACCATATATTTT
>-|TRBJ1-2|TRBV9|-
CASSVDGSPYGGYTF
TGTGCCAGCAGCGTAGACGGCAGCCCCTATGGCGGCTACACCTTC
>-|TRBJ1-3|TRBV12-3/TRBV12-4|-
CASRRASGNTIYF
TGTGCCAGCAGAAGGGCGTCTGGAAACACCATATATTTT
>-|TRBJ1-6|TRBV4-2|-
CASSQEIRSYNSPLHF
TGTGCCAGCAGCCAAGAAATTCGCTCCTATAATTCACCCCTCCACTTT
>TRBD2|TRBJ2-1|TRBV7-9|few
CASSFLAGRSGEQFF
TGTGCCAGCAGCTTTTTAGCGGGAAGATCTGGTGAGCAGTTCTTC
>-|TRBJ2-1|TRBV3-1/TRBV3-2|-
CASSSRSVNEQFF
TGTGCCAGCAGCTCCCGTTCGGTCAATGAGCAGTTCTTC
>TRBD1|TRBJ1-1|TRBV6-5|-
CASSYSGQLPPAAFF
TGTGCCAGCAGTTATTCGGGACAGCTACCTCCGGCAGCTTTCTTT
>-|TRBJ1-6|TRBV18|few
CASSPLGRPSPLHF
TGTGCCAGCTCACCACTGGGCAGGCCTAGTCCCCTCCACTTT
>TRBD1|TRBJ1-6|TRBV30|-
CAWKRQGLGNSPLHF
TGTGCCTGGAAAAGACAGGGCCTGGGGAATTCACCCCTCCACTTT
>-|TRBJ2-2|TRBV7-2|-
CASSRDFANTGELFF
TGTGCCAGCAGCCGGGACTTCGCGAACACCGGGGAGCTGTTTTTT
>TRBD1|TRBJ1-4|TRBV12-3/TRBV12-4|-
CASSLDREKLFF
TGTGCCAGCAGTTTGGACAGGGAAAAACTGTTTTTT
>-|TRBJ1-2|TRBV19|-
CASSILQGSGYGYTF
TGTGCCAGTAGTATTCTCCAGGGAAGTGGGTATGGCTACACCTTC
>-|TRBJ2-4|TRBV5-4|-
CASSLAVGRGVKNIQYF
TGTGCCAGCAGCTTGGCCGTGGGGCGCGGAGTCAAAAACATTCAGTACTTC
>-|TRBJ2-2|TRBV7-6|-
CASSATGAGTGELFF
TGTGCCAGCAGCGCAACAGGGGCGGGGACCGGGGAGCTGTTTTTT
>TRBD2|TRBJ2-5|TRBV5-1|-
CASSRGGVQETQYF
TGCGCCAGCAGCCGCGGGGGGGTCCAAGAGACCCAGTACTTC
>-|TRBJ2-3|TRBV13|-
CASSHSDTQYF
TGTGCCAGCAGTCATTCAGATACGCAGTATTTT
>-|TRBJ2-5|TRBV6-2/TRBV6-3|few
CASSFGPPQETQYF
TGTGCCAGCAGTTTCGGGCCACCCCAAGAGACCCAGTACTTC
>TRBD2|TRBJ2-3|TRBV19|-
CASHDGGVSTDTQYF
TGTGCCAGTCACGACGGGGGGGTTAGCACAGATACGCAGTATTTT
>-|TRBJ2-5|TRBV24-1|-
CATSDSGDQETQYF
TGTGCCACCAGTGACTCGGGGGACCAAGAGACCCAGTACTTC
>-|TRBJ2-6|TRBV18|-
CASSPVAALRGANVLTF
TGTGCCAGCTCCCCCGTGGCAGCCCTAAGGGGGGCCAACGTCCTGACTTTC
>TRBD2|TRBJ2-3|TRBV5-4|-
CASSSTSGLTDTQYF
TGTGCCAGCAGCTCCACTAGCGGTCTCACAGATACGCAGTATTTT
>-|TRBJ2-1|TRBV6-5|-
CASSYSMGNEQFF
TGTGCCAGCAGTTACTCGATGGGGAATGAGCAGTTCTTC
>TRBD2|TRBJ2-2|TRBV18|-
CASSPLGASGSNTGELFF
TGTGCCAGCTCACCGCTCGGGGCTAGCGGATCGAACACCGGGGAGCTGTTTTTT
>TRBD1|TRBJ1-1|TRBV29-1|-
CSVPNRGGTEAFF
TGCAGCGTTCCCAACAGGGGGGGCACTGAAGCTTTCTTT
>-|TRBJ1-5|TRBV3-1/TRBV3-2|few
CASSQYNGVNQPQHF
TGTGCCAGCAGCCAATACAATGGGGTGAATCAGCCCCAGCATTTT
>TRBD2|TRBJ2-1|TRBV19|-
CASSIGTSGGPIYNEQFF
TGTGCCAGTAGTATAGGGACTAGCGGGGGACCGATCTACAATGAGCAGTTCTTC
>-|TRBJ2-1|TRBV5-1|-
CASSFSEGYNEQFF
TGCGCCAGCAGCTTTTCAGAGGGTTACAATGAGCAGTTCTTC
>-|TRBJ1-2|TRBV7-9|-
CASSLVAMEGYTF
TGTGCCAGCAGCTTAGTGGCTATGGAGGGCTACACCTTC
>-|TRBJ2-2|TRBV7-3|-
CASSLPLRTDFANTGELFF
TGTGCCAGCAGCTTGCCCCTACGGACAGACTTCGCGAACACCGGGGAGCTGTTTTTT
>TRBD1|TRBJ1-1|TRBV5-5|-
CASSRTGGWGSTEAFF
TGTGCCAGCAGTCGGACAGGGGGATGGGGAAGCACTGAAGCTTTCTTT
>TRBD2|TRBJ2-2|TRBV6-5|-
CASSQRRGRAGELFF
TGTGCCAGCAGTCAGCGCAGAGGGAGGGCCGGGGAGCTGTTTTTT
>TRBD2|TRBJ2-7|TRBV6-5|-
CASRRGGSYEQYF
TGTGCCAGCAGGCGGGGGGGTTCCTACGAGCAGTACTTC
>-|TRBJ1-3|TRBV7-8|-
CASSFGGEGNTIYF
TGTGCCAGCAGCTTCGGGGGGGAGGGAAACACCATATATTTT
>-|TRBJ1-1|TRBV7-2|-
CASSLVQGVAFF
TGTGCCAGCAGCTTAGTACAGGGTGTGGCTTTCTTT
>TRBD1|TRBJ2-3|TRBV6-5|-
CASSIRQGSTDTQYF
TGTGCCAGCAGTATAAGACAGGGGAGCACAGATACGCAGTATTTT
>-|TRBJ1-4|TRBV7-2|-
CASSLRGANEKLFF
TGTGCCAGCAGCTTGCGGGGGGCTAATGAAAAACTGTTTTTT